This TCR beta chain was sequenced for a study of control samples from healthy donors and cancer patients. The CDR3 length is 15 residues. The V end was cut by 4 bases, the J end by 1 base, with 12 bases between. Germline V lookup: CDR1 LGHNA, CDR2 YSLEER. Here immunoSEQ multiplex PCR was the method, and the copy in TCRdb shows in-frame clones only, minus some. The data show 140,000 or so clones, with around 90% seen just once and less than 5% held by the top ten. What was sequenced was blood. The sequence derives from a young man in good health. The chain recombines TRBV4-3 with TRBJ2-3; perhaps TRBD1 as D (6 bases). The chain's CDR3 is CASSPSYRGTDTQYF. The CDR3 region has the DNA TGCGCCAGCAGCCCATCTTACAGGGGCACAGATACGCAGTATTTT.